The 21 T cell receptor beta chains reported below all come from one sample, sequenced in a study of shared clonotypes between healthy human individuals. Sequenced by immunoSEQ multiplex PCR; TCRdb stores in-frame clones only, minus some. This sample has 2 million to 3 million clones, with more than 80% found just once. The sample taken for sequencing was naive CD4+ T cells sorted from blood. The subset is: CD45RA+ positively selected. The source is a man aged 18 to 30 in good health.

The V gene is TRBV5-1, the J gene TRBJ1-4, with D perhaps matching TRBD1 (6 bases). The V end was cut by 6 bases, the J end by 13 bases, with 13 bases between. The CDR3 is 11 residues long. Germline V gene lookup returns CDR1 SGHRS and CDR2 YFSETQ. The CDR3 nucleotides are TGCGCCAGCACCTCCGGGGGGCGACTGTTTTTT. As protein: CASTSGGRLFF.

The CDR3 is CASSRRDRGDSYEQYF. Written as DNA, the CDR3 is TGTGCCAGCAGCAGGCGGGACAGGGGCGACTCCTACGAGCAGTACTTC. This chain joins TRBV5-4 and TRBJ2-7; 10 bases fit TRBD1. Germline loops: CDR1 SGHNT, CDR2 YYREEE (reference sequence). The CDR3 is 16 residues long. Trimming took 4 bases from V and 0 from J; bases not matched to a gene: 7.

CDR3 sequence: CASQETGTIWNTEAFF. As DNA, the CDR3 is TGTGCCAGCCAAGAGACAGGGACGATTTGGAACACTGAAGCTTTCTTT. This chain uses TRBV2 with TRBJ1-1; 7 nucleotides agree with TRBD1. V lost 8 bases to trimming and J lost 1 base; unmatched junction nucleotides: 13. CDR1 and CDR2 (germline): SNHLY, FYNNEI. The CDR3 has 16 amino acids.

The rearrangement uses TRBV28 and TRBJ2-5; TRBD2 matches at 8 bases. The CDR3 covers 16 residues. CDR1 MDHEN and CDR2 SYDVKM come from the germline V gene. The junction had 10 bases not matched to a gene; V was cut back by 3 bases and J by 4 bases. The CDR3 nucleotides read TGTGCCAGCAGTTTGGCGGGGGGCGCAATCCCAGAGACCCAGTACTTC. Amino acid sequence: CASSLAGGAIPETQYF.

The chain couples TRBV6-1 to TRBJ2-7; unclear D gene. The V end lost 0 bases, the J end lost 3 bases, and 15 bases lay between the germline ends. This CDR3 has 16 amino acids. From germline, CDR1 is MNHNS and CDR2 SASEGT. This chain's CDR3 is CASSEADGYILYEQYF. The CDR3 coding sequence is TGTGCCAGCAGTGAAGCGGACGGATACATCCTCTACGAGCAGTACTTC.

The CDR3 is CASSGGSSTDTQYF. In nucleotides, the CDR3 is TGTGCCAGCAGCGGCGGCTCTAGCACAGATACGCAGTATTTT. The chain employs TRBV7-2 and TRBJ2-3; D is uncertain. V dropped 5 bases and J dropped 0 bases, with 9 bases sitting between them. The CDR3 contains 14 residues. Germline-derived CDR1 and CDR2 are SGHTA and FQGNSA.

The chain employs TRBV27 and TRBJ2-7; D perhaps matches TRBD2 (5 bases). This CDR3 spans 15 amino acids. With 2 bases removed from V and 4 bases from J, the gap between germline ends came to 15 bases. CDR1 is MNHEY, CDR2 SMNVEV, per germline (reference sequence). The DNA of the CDR3 is TGTGCCAGCAGTTTAGAACCCCGCGGGCCTTACGAGCAGTACTTC. Translation gives CASSLEPRGPYEQYF.

The chain recombines TRBV5-1 with TRBJ1-1, with 7 bases aligning to TRBD1. The CDR3 consists of 14 residues. J lost 8 bases, V lost 7 bases, and 14 bases had no gene match. Germline V CDR1 and CDR2: SGHRS, YFSETQ. The CDR3 is CASGLGQVASEAFF. The CDR3 nucleotides are TGCGCCAGCGGCCTCGGACAGGTGGCTTCCGAAGCTTTCTTT. Supplemented by reference TRBV5-1 and TRBJ1-1, the full variable domain reads KAGVTQTPRYLIKTRGQQVTLSCSPISGHRSVSWYQQTPGQGLQFLFEYFSETQRNKGNFPGRFSGRQFSNSRSEMNVSTLELGDSALYLCASGLGQVASEAFFGQGTRLTVV.

The chain couples TRBV6-1 to TRBJ1-2, with D possibly being TRBD1 (5 bases). The CDR3 sequence is 14 residues long. Looked up from germline, CDR1 is MNHNS and CDR2 is SASEGT. Between the trimmed V and J ends, which lost 2 bases and 1 base, there was a span of 8 bases. The CDR3 bases are TGTGCCAGCAGTGAACTGGGGGTTAACTATGGCTACACCTTC. Translating gives CASSELGVNYGYTF.

This clone is a singleton in its sample. J is TRBJ2-1 and V is TRBV10-1; 14 bases are shared with TRBD2. V lost 6 bases to trimming and J lost 7 bases; unmatched junction nucleotides: 11. Germline CDR1 is WNHNN and CDR2 is SYGVQD (reference sequence). The CDR3 spans 17 residues. The CDR3 nucleotides are TGCGCCAGCAGCGCGGGACTAGCGGGAGTCACTTCGAATGAGCAGTTCTTC. Its translation is CASSAGLAGVTSNEQFF.

This clone was observed a single time. The rearrangement links TRBV11-1 to TRBJ1-4; D perhaps matches TRBD1 (6 bases). Germline V gene data show CDR1 as SGHAT and CDR2 as FQDESV (reference sequence). Trimming stripped 5 bases from V and 5 bases from J, with 15 bases between. The CDR3 sequence is 15 residues long. The CDR3 region is CASSTGDTKNEKLFF. The CDR3 DNA reads TGTGCCAGCAGCACGGGGGACACAAAGAATGAAAAACTGTTTTTT.

The DNA for the CDR3 is TGCAGCGTTATAGGGTGGGGGCTGGAGCCCTACGAGCAGTACTTC. Protein sequence: CSVIGWGLEPYEQYF. This chain links TRBV29-1 with TRBJ2-7; perhaps TRBD1 as D (6 bases). V was pared by 5 bases and J by 2 bases, with 19 bases between. This CDR3 spans 15 amino acids. CDR1 is SQVTM and CDR2 is ANQGSEA in the germline V gene.

The rearrangement links TRBV5-8 to TRBJ1-2, with 7 bases aligning to TRBD1. This CDR3 contains 13 residues. V shed 4 bases and J 7 bases; nucleotides not matched to a gene: 7. In germline, CDR1 is SGHTS, CDR2 YDEGEE. For the CDR3, the DNA is TGTGCCAGCAGCGAGGACAGGTTGTTTGGCTACACCTTC. Translation gives CASSEDRLFGYTF.

This rearrangement joins TRBV4-3 to TRBJ1-6; D call uncertain. The CDR3 runs to 15 residues. Germline-derived CDR1 and CDR2 are LGHNA and YSLEER. V shed 4 bases and J shed 0 bases, with 7 bases lying between them. The CDR3 DNA sequence: TGCGCCAGCAGCCTGGGGAGCTCCTATAATTCACCCCTCCACTTT. Its protein is CASSLGSSYNSPLHF.

V is TRBV28 and J is TRBJ2-3, with TRBD2 matching 7 bases. V lost 5 bases to trimming and J lost 0 bases; unmatched junction nucleotides: 8. Germline CDR1 reads MDHEN; CDR2 reads SYDVKM. The CDR3 has 16 residues. CDR3 protein: CASSPSSGLSTDTQYF. CDR3 sequence (DNA): TGTGCCAGCAGTCCCTCTAGCGGACTGAGCACAGATACGCAGTATTTT.

The chain couples TRBV5-1 to TRBJ2-3, with D perhaps matching TRBD1 or TRBD2 (6 bases each). CDR1 is SGHRS, CDR2 YFSETQ, per germline. The CDR3 runs to 15 residues. V was trimmed by 4 bases and J by 0 bases, leaving 12 bases between them. As DNA, the CDR3 is TGCGCCAGCAGCGTCTGGGGGGCTAGCACAGATACGCAGTATTTT. Its protein product is CASSVWGASTDTQYF.

The chain has TRBV14 and TRBJ1-2; 12 positions agree with TRBD1. Trimming took 3 bases from V and 7 from J; bases not matched to a gene: 6. The germline V gene encodes CDR1 SGHDN and CDR2 FVKESK. The CDR3 runs 15 residues. The CDR3 loop is CASSHGTGGSIGYTF. The CDR3 DNA is TGTGCCAGCAGCCACGGGACAGGGGGCTCTATTGGCTACACCTTC.

Remarks on this clone: The junction departs from the called germline gene at one end, perhaps through a read error. The chain is built from TRBV7-9 and TRBJ1-2; D is possibly TRBD1 (5 bases). The germline gives CDR1 SEHNR, CDR2 FQNEAQ (reference sequence). This CDR3 is 15 amino acids long. The CDR3 is CASSPSPSGMNGYTF. DNA for the CDR3: TGCGCCAGCAGCCCATCCCCCTCAGGGATGAATGGCTACACCTTC.

The chain carries TRBV12-5 and TRBJ2-3; 9 nucleotides align to TRBD2. Germline loops: CDR1 LGHNT, CDR2 FRNRAP. The length of the CDR3 is 16 residues. V lost 1 base, J lost 3 bases, and 5 bases stayed unmatched. CDR3 amino acids: CASGLAPGLATDTQYF. The CDR3, as DNA: TGTGCTAGTGGTTTGGCTCCGGGACTAGCAACAGATACGCAGTATTTT.

In the case of this clone: The germline gene is not matched at one end of the junction; a read error may be the cause. The same CDR3 can be traced to other DNA sequences in this sample. The chain has TRBV5-4 and TRBJ1-4; D remains ambiguous. The CDR3 covers 16 residues. Germline assignment: CDR1 SGHNT and CDR2 YYREEE (reference sequence). This CDR3 reads CASSLGHASTNEKLFF. The CDR3 DNA is TGTGCCAGCAGCTTGGGACATGCGTCAACTAATGAAAAGCTGTTTTTT. The full variable domain, with the rest looked up from reference TRBV5-4 and TRBJ1-4, is ETGVTQSPTHLIKTRGQQVTLRCSSQSGHNTVSWYQQALGQGPQFIFQYYREEENGRGNFPPRFSGLQFPNYSSELNVNALELDDSALYLCASSLGHASTNEKLFFGSGTQLSVL.

In its sample, this clone was seen once. This chain joins TRBV7-9 and TRBJ2-7; 10 nucleotides align to TRBD1. Losses at the gene ends were 5 bases for V and 3 bases for J; bases not matched to a gene: 7. Germline V gene lookup returns CDR1 SEHNR and CDR2 FQNEAQ (reference sequence). The CDR3 spans 15 residues. The CDR3 DNA follows: TGTGCCAGCAGCCCAACGGGACAGGGGTACTACGAGCAGTACTTC. This codes for CASSPTGQGYYEQYF.